This is a list of T cell receptor beta chains from one sample in a study of OX40 agonist ivuxolimab in advanced cancers. Profiling relied on immunoSEQ multiplex PCR, and the TCRdb table lists in-frame clones only, not all of them. The sample lists 69,000 or so clones, roughly four fifths occurring once. This specimen consisted of CD4+ or CD8+ T cells sorted from blood, obtained in a trial of the OX40 agonist ivuxolimab. Every receptor here comes from an adult with an advanced solid tumor such as melanoma, head and neck, liver or kidney cancer. The CDR3 runs from the conserved cysteine through the conserved F or W. The order of the fields is clone size, J gene, V gene, D gene, CDR3 protein, CDR3 DNA. The D gene is left open where the match is weak. For some rows the clone size is stated as once, few or many, or as a class when expanded; others skip it.

>few|TRBJ1-2|TRBV4-1|.
CASSQGINRESNYGYTF
TGCGCCAGCAGCCAAGGGATAAACAGGGAGTCGAACTATGGCTACACCTTC
>few|TRBJ1-1|TRBV2|TRBD1
CASSGTAEAFF
TGTGCCAGCAGCGGGACAGCTGAAGCTTTCTTT
>.|TRBJ2-1|TRBV18|TRBD2
CASSQQRTSGGGNEQFF
TGTGCCAGCTCTCAACAGAGGACTAGCGGGGGAGGCAATGAGCAGTTCTTC
>.|TRBJ2-1|TRBV7-9|TRBD2
CASSSTSGGPSYNEQFF
TGTGCCAGCAGCTCTACTAGCGGGGGGCCCTCCTACAATGAGCAGTTCTTC
>few|TRBJ1-4|TRBV4-1|.
CASSQGSIATNEKLFF
TGCGCCAGCAGCCAAGGCAGTATTGCAACTAATGAAAAACTGTTTTTT
>.|TRBJ2-5|TRBV7-2|.
CASSLVNSPKETQYF
TGTGCCAGCAGCTTAGTTAATAGCCCTAAAGAGACCCAGTACTTC
>.|TRBJ2-5|TRBV19|.
CASSPLQGGSETQYF
TGTGCCAGTAGTCCACTTCAGGGGGGGTCGGAGACCCAGTACTTC
>.|TRBJ2-5|TRBV5-1|.
CASGGGEGLETQYF
TGCGCCAGCGGAGGGGGTGAGGGTCTGGAGACCCAGTACTTC
>.|TRBJ2-5|TRBV4-2|.
CASSQDQQAATQYF
TGTGCCAGCAGCCAAGATCAACAGGCGGCGACCCAGTACTTC
>.|TRBJ2-2|TRBV15|TRBD1
CATSRRQGAGELFF
TGTGCCACCAGCAGACGACAGGGTGCCGGGGAGCTGTTTTTT
>.|TRBJ2-2|TRBV2|TRBD1
CASSEQGANTGELFF
TGTGCCAGCAGTGAACAGGGGGCGAACACCGGGGAGCTGTTTTTT
>.|TRBJ2-6|TRBV19|.
CASSKRGTNSGANVLTF
TGTGCCAGTAGTAAGAGGGGGACTAATTCTGGGGCCAACGTCCTGACTTTC
>.|TRBJ2-2|TRBV19|TRBD1
CASSIRTGGNTGELFF
TGTGCCAGTAGTATACGGACAGGGGGGAACACCGGGGAGCTGTTTTTT
>few|TRBJ1-2|TRBV29-1|.
CSVGQEGGIYGYTF
TGCAGCGTTGGGCAGGAGGGTGGTATATATGGCTACACCTTC
>.|TRBJ2-1|TRBV19|TRBD2
CASTLAGGSRNEQFF
TGTGCCAGTACCCTAGCGGGAGGTTCTAGGAATGAGCAGTTCTTC
>few|TRBJ2-1|TRBV27|TRBD2
CASSSGTSGSNEQFF
TGTGCCAGCAGCTCCGGGACTAGCGGGAGCAATGAGCAGTTCTTC
>.|TRBJ1-4|TRBV7-2|.
CASSLRAREKLFF
TGTGCCAGCAGCTTAAGGGCGCGTGAAAAACTGTTTTTT
>.|TRBJ1-1|TRBV6-6|.
CASSYEGKNTEAFF
TGTGCCAGCAGTTATGAGGGAAAGAACACTGAAGCTTTCTTT
>.|TRBJ2-7|TRBV15|TRBD2
CATSAGLAGLEQYF
TGTGCCACCAGCGCCGGACTAGCGGGACTTGAGCAGTACTTC
>.|TRBJ2-1|TRBV6-1|TRBD2
CASSESGASNNEQFF
TGTGCCAGCAGTGAGAGCGGGGCCTCTAACAATGAGCAGTTCTTC
>.|TRBJ1-4|TRBV7-9|.
CASSLDGTDNEKLFF
TGTGCCAGCAGCTTAGACGGGACTGATAATGAAAAACTGTTTTTT
>.|TRBJ1-5|TRBV28|.
CASTPLTGFNDQPQHF
TGTGCCAGCACCCCTCTAACAGGGTTCAATGATCAGCCCCAGCATTTT
>.|TRBJ2-7|TRBV28|TRBD1
CASSPGQGGYEQYF
TGTGCCAGCAGTCCCGGACAGGGGGGCTACGAGCAGTACTTC
>.|TRBJ1-3|TRBV5-4|.
CASSATGPGSGNTIYF
TGTGCCAGCAGCGCCACAGGGCCCGGATCTGGAAACACCATATATTTT
>.|TRBJ1-4|TRBV5-1|.
CASSLDGTDEKLFF
TGCGCCAGCAGCTTGGACGGCACGGATGAAAAACTGTTTTTT
>.|TRBJ1-1|TRBV11-1|.
CASSQQTGVWGTEAFF
TGTGCCAGCAGCCAACAAACGGGTGTCTGGGGCACTGAAGCTTTCTTT
>.|TRBJ2-4|TRBV27|.
CAIRMGAEPNIQYF
TGTGCCATCCGAATGGGGGCCGAGCCAAACATTCAGTACTTC
>.|TRBJ2-6|TRBV28|TRBD2
CGTSGVSGANVLTF
TGCGGGACTAGCGGGGTATCTGGGGCCAACGTCCTGACTTTC
>.|TRBJ1-2|TRBV28|.
CASSSEARGVRGYTF
TGTGCCAGCAGTTCCGAAGCTCGGGGCGTGAGGGGCTACACCTTC
>.|TRBJ2-1|TRBV5-1|TRBD2
CASSRSSGEREQFF
TGCGCCAGCAGCCGATCTAGCGGGGAGAGGGAGCAGTTCTTC
>.|TRBJ2-5|TRBV7-2|.
CASSFGAGMGTQYF
TGTGCCAGCAGCTTCGGGGCGGGGATGGGGACCCAGTACTTC
>.|TRBJ2-3|TRBV2|.
CASSLDGDPGASTDTQYF
TGTGCCAGCAGCCTAGATGGGGACCCGGGGGCGAGCACAGATACGCAGTATTTT
>.|TRBJ2-2|TRBV7-6|TRBD2
CASSYGTSNHLANTGELFF
TGTGCCAGCAGCTATGGGACTAGCAATCACCTTGCGAACACCGGGGAGCTGTTTTTT
>.|TRBJ2-5|TRBV28|TRBD2
CASRETSGGPQETQYF
TGTGCCAGCAGAGAAACTAGCGGGGGGCCTCAAGAGACCCAGTACTTC
>.|TRBJ2-2|TRBV6-6|.
CASTPPRGWATGELFF
TGTGCCAGCACCCCCCCCAGAGGGTGGGCCACCGGGGAGCTGTTTTTT
>.|TRBJ2-1|TRBV7-2|TRBD2
CASSLERGGRHEQFF
TGTGCCAGCAGCTTAGAACGGGGGGGCCGCCATGAGCAGTTCTTC
>.|TRBJ2-5|TRBV27|TRBD2
CASSLSPGSGGLGTQYF
TGTGCCAGCAGTTTATCCCCGGGTAGCGGGGGCCTAGGGACCCAGTACTTC
>.|TRBJ1-5|TRBV21-1|.
CASSRFRGPLGRKPQHF
TGTGCCAGCAGCAGATTCCGGGGACCGCTGGGGAGGAAGCCCCAGCATTTT
>few|TRBJ1-5|TRBV5-4|.
CASSLQGSNQPQHF
TGTGCCAGCAGCCTACAGGGTAGCAATCAGCCCCAGCATTTT
>.|TRBJ2-3|TRBV5-1|TRBD2
CASSPSGGGTDTQYF
TGCGCCAGCAGCCCAAGCGGGGGTGGCACAGATACGCAGTATTTT
>.|TRBJ2-7|TRBV19|TRBD1
CASSVDRESSYEQYF
TGTGCCAGTAGTGTCGACAGGGAAAGCTCCTACGAGCAGTACTTC